A single sample gave rise to the 9 T cell receptor beta chains below, sequenced in a study of blood T cell repertoires in COVID-19. Generated by immunoSEQ multiplex PCR, the TCRdb table keeps only in-frame clones and is missing some. This sample has about 70,000 clones, with 65% to 90% found just once. Sequenced material: peripheral blood. These receptor sequences come from a man aged 25 to 45 with COVID-19, enrolled during active disease.

The genes are TRBV7-8 and TRBJ2-7, with D perhaps TRBD1 (6 bases). V was pared by 4 bases and J by 6 bases, with 13 bases between. This CDR3 is 13 amino acids long. CDR1 is SGHVS and CDR2 is FQNEAQ in the germline V gene. CDR3 sequence (DNA): TGTGCCAGCAGCTCCACAGGGTCTGGCGAGCAGTACTTC. This codes for CASSSTGSGEQYF.

This clone is a singleton in its sample. The V gene is TRBV5-6, the J gene TRBJ2-7; D is unclear. The CDR3 covers 11 residues. In germline, CDR1 is SGHDT, CDR2 YYEEEE. The V and J ends lost 4 bases and 6 bases respectively, with 8 bases between them. CDR3 coding DNA: TGTGCCAGCAGCGCCGACTCCGAGCAGTACTTC. Its translation is CASSADSEQYF. Combining the CDR3 with reference TRBV5-6 and TRBJ2-7 gives the whole variable domain DAGVTQSPTHLIKTRGQQVTLRCSPKSGHDTVSWYQQALGQGPQFIFQYYEEEERQRGNFPDRFSGHQFPNYSSELNVNALLLGDSALYLCASSADSEQYFGPGTRLTVT.

The chain combines TRBV7-9 with TRBJ1-1; no definite D call. The V and J ends lost 5 bases and 3 bases respectively, with 13 bases between them. The CDR3 totals 14 residues. CDR1 and CDR2 from the germline V gene are SEHNR and FQNEAQ (reference sequence). CDR3 bases: TGTGCCAGCAGCCCCAATAGCTTGTACACTGAAGCTTTCTTT. Its translation: CASSPNSLYTEAFF.

The rearrangement links TRBV27 to TRBJ1-2; the D gene is possibly TRBD1 (5 bases). Germline V gives CDR1 MNHEY, CDR2 SMNVEV (reference sequence). V lost 5 bases to trimming and J lost 4 bases, with 14 bases between them. The CDR3 spans 14 residues. CDR3 amino acids: CASSPGGGSYGYTF. DNA for the CDR3: TGTGCCAGCAGTCCCGGTGGGGGGAGCTATGGCTACACCTTC.

V is TRBV9 and J is TRBJ1-4; the D is unclear. V lost 2 bases and J lost 4, with 6 bases in between. The CDR3 covers 13 residues. Germline V CDR1 and CDR2: SGDLS, YYNGEE. The CDR3 bases are TGTGCCAGCAGCGTTCAGATTAATGAAAAACTGTTTTTT. This translates into CASSVQINEKLFF. Together with reference TRBV9 and TRBJ1-4, the CDR3 gives the full variable domain: DSGVTQTPKHLITATGQRVTLRCSPRSGDLSVYWYQQSLDQGLQFLIQYYNGEERAKGNILERFSAQQFPDLHSELNLSSLELGDSALYFCASSVQINEKLFFGSGTQLSVL.

The chain links TRBV4-1 to TRBJ1-2, with 7 bases lining up with TRBD1. Germline assignment: CDR1 MGHRA and CDR2 YSYEKL. After removal of 1 base from V and 8 bases from J, the junction contained 7 bases not matched to a gene. The CDR3 runs to 14 residues. The CDR3 bases are TGCGCCAGCAGCCAAGGGGGCTTCAGGGGGGGCTACACCTTC. It is translated as CASSQGGFRGGYTF.

The chain links TRBV6-4 to TRBJ2-2; 14 bases fit TRBD2. From germline, CDR1 is MRHNA and CDR2 SNTAGT. This CDR3 is 16 amino acids long. After removal of 5 bases from V and 7 bases from J, the junction contained 6 bases not matched to a gene. The CDR3 loop reads CASSPGTSGSIGELFF. The CDR3, as DNA: TGTGCCAGCAGTCCAGGGACTAGCGGGAGTATCGGGGAGCTGTTTTTT.

The V and J genes are TRBV6-2 or TRBV6-3 and TRBJ1-1; D gene ambiguous. Germline values: CDR1 MNHEY, CDR2 SVGEGT. CDR3 length: 10 residues. V was cut by 5 bases and J by 7 bases, with 5 bases left in between. CDR3 sequence reads: CASSPLEAFF. The CDR3 coding sequence is TGTGCCAGCAGTCCCCTTGAAGCTTTCTTT.

The gene calls are TRBV11-2 and TRBJ1-2; D not certain. The V end lost 0 bases, the J end lost 0 bases, and 8 bases lay between the germline ends. CDR3 length: 15 residues. Germline CDR1 is SGHAT and CDR2 is FQNNGV. The CDR3: CASSLDGRPNYGYTF. The DNA of the CDR3 is TGTGCCAGCAGCTTAGATGGGAGACCTAACTATGGCTACACCTTC.